The subject of this entry is one T cell receptor beta chain. The data originate from a study of blood T cell repertoires in COVID-19. CDR1 and CDR2 from the germline V gene are LNHDA and SQIVND (reference sequence). This CDR3 has 13 residues. V lost 9 bases and J lost 4, with 15 bases in between. Method: immunoSEQ multiplex PCR; TCRdb's copy keeps in-frame clones and lacks some. The sample records about 300,000 clones, roughly 85% being singletons. The origin of this receptor is a woman in her 50s who had recovered from COVID-19. Material for sequencing was PBMCs or T cells enriched from blood (not recorded which). This chain uses TRBV19 with TRBJ1-1; D is possibly TRBD1 (6 bases). In DNA form, the CDR3 reads TGTGCCAGCCAGGACAGATCTCTCACTGAAGCTTTCTTT. Residues: CASQDRSLTEAFF.